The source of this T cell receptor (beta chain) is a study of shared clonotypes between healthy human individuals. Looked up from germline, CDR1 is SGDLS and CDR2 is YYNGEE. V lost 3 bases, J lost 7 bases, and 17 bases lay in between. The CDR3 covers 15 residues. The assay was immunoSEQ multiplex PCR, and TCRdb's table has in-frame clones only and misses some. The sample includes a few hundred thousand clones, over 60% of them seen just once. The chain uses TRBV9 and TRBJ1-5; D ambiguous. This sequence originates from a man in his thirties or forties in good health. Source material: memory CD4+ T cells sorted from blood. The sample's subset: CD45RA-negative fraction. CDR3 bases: TGTGCCAGCAGCGCCACGGCGAATTCACGGCAGCCCCAGCATTTT. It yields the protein CASSATANSRQPQHF. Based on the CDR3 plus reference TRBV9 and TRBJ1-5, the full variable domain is DSGVTQTPKHLITATGQRVTLRCSPRSGDLSVYWYQQSLDQGLQFLIQYYNGEERAKGNILERFSAQQFPDLHSELNLSSLELGDSALYFCASSATANSRQPQHFGDGTRLSIL.